This entry describes one T cell receptor (beta chain). Its matching antigen is unknown. This entry is derived from a study of T cells in tuberculosis. Turning to the study itself: T cells were selected with CD1B tetramers loaded with glucose monomycolate. Blood was taken before or within 7 days of anti-tuberculosis therapy. IGRA-negative adolescents, IGRA-positive adolescents with latent tuberculosis and adults with active tuberculosis formed this South African cohort. Study conclusions and caveats: GEM motif frequencies gave over 55% accuracy; the GMM repertoire gave almost 90%.

Assay: immunoSEQ multiplex PCR; the TCRdb copy retains only in-frame clones and omits some. Here the sample spans some 49,000 clones, 90% to 95% being singletons. Time point noted: new active TB diagnosis, blood taken before or within 7 days of starting treatment. The specimen comprised PBMCs, sampled at tuberculosis diagnosis. This receptor was taken from an adult with tuberculosis.

CDR3 sequence reads: CASSVTQGYEQYF. The CDR3 DNA follows: TGTGCCAGCAGCGTAACGCAGGGTTACGAGCAGTACTTC. This sequence joins TRBV9 and TRBJ2-7, with TRBD1 as a possible D gene (5 bases). This CDR3 contains 13 residues. Per germline, CDR1 SGDLS and CDR2 YYNGEE. V was pared by 1 base and J by 4 bases, with 9 bases between. Complete variable domain (other parts from reference TRBV9 and TRBJ2-7): DSGVTQTPKHLITATGQRVTLRCSPRSGDLSVYWYQQSLDQGLQFLIQYYNGEERAKGNILERFSAQQFPDLHSELNLSSLELGDSALYFCASSVTQGYEQYFGPGTRLTVT.